These 28 T cell receptor beta chains originate from one sample sequenced in a study of T cells in Graves' hyperthyroidism and ophthalmopathy. RNA transcripts gave rise to amplified TCR beta CDR3 regions. TCR CDR3 regions were first amplified by RT-PCR with HTBI primers. In TCRdb, the multiplex PCR reads were re-called with MiXCR into one record per CDR3 protein. The table records approximately 490,000 distinct CDR3 sequences, 20% to 25% of them present only once. What was sequenced was blood. The origin of the receptors is a woman in her 70s with Graves' ophthalmopathy.

This chain connects TRBV6-1 to TRBJ2-6; D is ambiguous. Looked up from germline, CDR1 is MNHNS and CDR2 is SASEGT. V lost 5 bases to trimming and J lost 4 bases, with 6 bases between them. This CDR3 contains 13 residues. CDR3 bases: TGTGCCAGCAGTCAAATCGGGGCCAACGTCCTGACTTTC. This gives the protein CASSQIGANVLTF.

This clonotype turned up a few times. This chain uses TRBV6-1 with TRBJ2-7; TRBD2 matches at 15 bases. In germline, CDR1 is MNHNS, CDR2 SASEGT. This CDR3 contains 16 residues. V lost 7 bases, J lost 4 bases, and 8 bases stayed unmatched. CDR3 loop: CASNPGLAGGVYEQYF. The CDR3 coding sequence is TGTGCCAGCAATCCGGGACTAGCGGGAGGCGTGTACGAGCAGTACTTC.

This clonotype was seen repeatedly, ten times or more. CDR3 coding DNA: TGTGCCAGCAGTTACCCAAGAGGGACTACCGCCTTAGAGCAGTACTTC. It is translated as CASSYPRGTTALEQYF. The rearrangement links TRBV6-2 or TRBV6-3 to TRBJ2-7; the match to TRBD2 covers 7 bases. Germline loops: CDR1 MNHEY, CDR2 SVGEGT. V shed 2 bases, J shed 7 bases, and the junction held 14 bases outside the gene matches. The CDR3 is made up of 16 amino acids.

Ten or more counts support this clonotype. The chain recombines TRBV6-1 with TRBJ1-1; D is possibly TRBD1 (6 bases). The V gene lost 6 bases and the J gene lost 1 base, with 9 bases spanning the gap. Germline V gene lookup returns CDR1 MNHNS and CDR2 SASEGT. The CDR3 sequence is 13 residues long. CDR3 sequence: CASRGHKNTEAFF. CDR3 coding DNA: TGTGCCAGCAGGGGACATAAGAACACTGAAGCTTTCTTT.

The rearrangement uses TRBV20-1 and TRBJ2-1, with TRBD2 matching over 8 bases. V lost 4 bases, J lost 7 bases, and 12 bases stayed unmatched. In germline, CDR1 is DFQATT, CDR2 SNEGSKA (reference sequence). The CDR3 is made up of 15 amino acids. CDR3 sequence (DNA): TGCAGTGCTACCGCCCTCCGGGAGGGCCCGAATGAGCAGTTCTTC. The encoded protein is CSATALREGPNEQFF.

This clonotype was detected a few times. The genes are TRBV2 and TRBJ1-6, with TRBD1 as a possible D gene (6 bases). V shed 3 bases and J shed 9 bases, with 9 bases lying between them. The V gene's germline CDR1 is SNHLY and CDR2 FYNNEI. The CDR3 is 13 amino acids. CDR3 in amino acids: CASSEGRGSPLHF. The CDR3 DNA follows: TGTGCCAGCAGTGAGGGCAGGGGTTCACCCCTCCACTTT.

This chain joins TRBV6-2 or TRBV6-3 and TRBJ1-5; D is unclear. V was clipped by 4 bases and J by 8 bases, with 9 bases between them. The germline CDR1 and CDR2 sequences are MNHEY and SVGEGT. The CDR3 consists of 12 residues. DNA of the CDR3: TGTGCCAGCAGTTCGACTAAGGAGCCCCAGCATTTT. Its translation is CASSSTKEPQHF.

The chain uses TRBV5-6 and TRBJ2-4; no clear D. V lost 8 bases and J lost 0, with 15 bases in between. Germline V gene sequence: CDR1 SGHDT, CDR2 YYEEEE. The CDR3 sequence is 15 residues long. The DNA for the CDR3 is TGTGCCAGTTCAAGGTCCGACTTAGCCAAAAACATTCAGTACTTC. Translating it yields CASSRSDLAKNIQYF.

This chain connects TRBV19 to TRBJ1-1; no reliable D call. Trimming left V 5 bases short and J 0 bases short, with 10 bases between. Per the germline V gene, CDR1 is LNHDA and CDR2 is SQIVND (reference sequence). There are 14 residues in the CDR3. The CDR3: CASSLGFVNTEAFF. CDR3 DNA: TGTGCCAGTAGTCTCGGGTTTGTGAACACTGAAGCTTTCTTT.

This chain joins TRBV6-2 or TRBV6-3 and TRBJ2-3; D ambiguous. Germline-derived CDR1 and CDR2 are MNHEY and SVGEGT. The CDR3 consists of 14 residues. V lost 6 bases to trimming and J lost 4 bases, with 14 bases between them. The CDR3 nucleotides are TGTGCCAGCAGACCTTATGACTCGCCAGATACGCAGTATTTT. This gives the protein CASRPYDSPDTQYF.

The genes are TRBV7-9 and TRBJ2-4; perhaps TRBD1 as D (6 bases). This CDR3 has 16 residues. Germline V gene data show CDR1 as SEHNR and CDR2 as FQNEAQ (reference sequence). Trimming cost V 3 bases and J 0 bases, with 12 bases left between them. CDR3 DNA: TGTGCCAGCAGCTTGGGGCAGGGGCTAGCCAAAAACATTCAGTACTTC. Encoded protein: CASSLGQGLAKNIQYF.

The rearrangement links TRBV5-5 to TRBJ2-6; D is unclear. The CDR3 spans 17 residues. In germline, CDR1 is SGHKS, CDR2 YYEKEE (reference sequence). V dropped 4 bases and J dropped 0 bases, with 14 bases sitting between them. DNA of the CDR3: TGTGCCAGCAGCACTTCCTTTGACGTCTCTGGGGCCAACGTCCTGACTTTC. It codes for CASSTSFDVSGANVLTF.

The table lists this clonotype with many counts. This CDR3 is CASSPQGGFSYNEQFF. The CDR3 DNA sequence: TGTGCCAGCAGCCCCCAAGGGGGATTTTCCTACAATGAGCAGTTCTTC. The chain has TRBV7-2 and TRBJ2-1; D perhaps matches TRBD1 (6 bases). Germline CDR1 SGHTA, CDR2 FQGNSA. V lost 5 bases and J 1 base, leaving 15 bases between the germline ends. This CDR3 has 16 amino acids.

At least ten counts were recorded for this clonotype. The gene calls are TRBV7-3 and TRBJ2-1; D not resolved. This CDR3 contains 15 residues. V was clipped by 2 bases and J by 2 bases, with 10 bases between them. Germline CDR1 SGHTA, CDR2 FQGTGA. This chain's CDR3 is CASSLEGQTYNEQFF. In nucleotides, the CDR3 is TGTGCCAGCAGCTTAGAAGGTCAGACCTACAATGAGCAGTTCTTC.

This clonotype was observed at least ten times. The chain joins TRBV18 to TRBJ1-4; unclear D gene. The CDR3 has 13 amino acids. The germline CDR1 and CDR2 sequences are KGHSH and LQKENI. V shed 4 bases and J shed 5 bases, with 8 bases lying between them. The CDR3 sequence is CASSQQGNEKLFF. The CDR3 region has the DNA TGTGCCAGCTCACAACAAGGGAATGAAAAACTGTTTTTT.

At least ten counts were recorded for this clonotype. The rearrangement links TRBV28 to TRBJ1-5; TRBD1 matches at 7 bases. This CDR3 comprises 15 residues. Germline V gene data show CDR1 as MDHEN and CDR2 as SYDVKM. V was clipped by 4 bases and J by 7 bases; unmatched bases: 10. This chain's CDR3 is CASSSRQGIGQPQHF. The DNA for the CDR3 is TGTGCCAGCAGTTCACGACAGGGCATAGGCCAGCCCCAGCATTTT.

J is TRBJ2-7 and V is TRBV7-3; possibly TRBD2 for D (7 bases). Germline lookup yields CDR1 SGHTA and CDR2 FQGTGA. V gave up 4 bases and J gave up 1 base, with 14 bases separating them. The CDR3 has 15 amino acids. CDR3 sequence (DNA): TGTGCCAGCAGCTGGGGACGGGGGGCTTCCTACGAGCAGTACTTC. The encoded protein is CASSWGRGASYEQYF.

As regards this clonotype: A much larger clone lies a single base off, so this may be a read error. V gene TRBV3-1 combines with J gene TRBJ2-7; D is possibly TRBD2 (5 bases). The CDR3 contains 13 residues. Germline assignment: CDR1 LGHDT and CDR2 YNNKEL (reference sequence). CDR3 residues: CVSRSSGSYEQYF. The CDR3 DNA is TGTGTCAGCAGATCGAGCGGTTCCTACGAGCAGTACTTC.

The chain couples TRBV4-1 to TRBJ2-7; 12 bases agree with TRBD2. Germline CDR1 reads MGHRA; CDR2 reads YSYEKL. The length of the CDR3 is 17 residues. Germline trimming cut 1 base from V and 2 bases from J; bases unmatched to any gene: 6. CDR3 sequence (DNA): TGCGCCAGCAGCCAAGGCCTGACTAGCGGGAGCACCTACGAGCAGTACTTC. Translated, it gives CASSQGLTSGSTYEQYF.

This clonotype was counted ten times or more. The chain links TRBV28 to TRBJ1-3; D is possibly TRBD1 (6 bases). Germline V lookup: CDR1 MDHEN, CDR2 SYDVKM. The CDR3 loop spans 15 amino acids. V lost 7 bases and J lost 3, with 16 bases in between. The CDR3 DNA reads as TGTGCCAGCAACTTGGGGGGCGGGGATGGAAACACCATATATTTT. This encodes CASNLGGGDGNTIYF.

This clonotype was counted at least ten times. The chain couples TRBV11-2 to TRBJ2-7; TRBD2 aligns across 11 bases. The CDR3 is 15 amino acids. V lost 2 bases, J lost 6 bases, and 6 bases stayed unmatched. Looked up from germline, CDR1 is SGHAT and CDR2 is FQNNGV. The CDR3 sequence is CASSLSLAGGAEQYF. The CDR3 DNA follows: TGTGCCAGCAGCTTAAGCCTAGCGGGAGGTGCCGAGCAGTACTTC.

V and J are TRBV20-1 and TRBJ1-5; 12 bases agree with TRBD1. CDR3 length equals 16 residues. Germline V gene lookup returns CDR1 DFQATT and CDR2 SNEGSKA (reference sequence). V dropped 4 bases and J dropped 0; count of bases not matched to a gene: 4. The CDR3 loop is CSAMGQGAHSNQPQHF. The CDR3 DNA reads as TGCAGTGCTATGGGACAGGGGGCCCATAGCAATCAGCCCCAGCATTTT.

This chain connects TRBV7-2 to TRBJ2-7; TRBD2 matches 12 bases. The germline V gene has CDR1 SGHTA and CDR2 FQGNSA. This CDR3 is 15 amino acids long. The ends lost 4 bases at V and 2 bases at J; junction bases unmatched: 3. The chain's CDR3 is CASSSWTSGAYEQYF. For the CDR3, the DNA is TGTGCCAGCAGCTCCTGGACTAGCGGGGCCTACGAGCAGTACTTC.

The chain has TRBV7-9 and TRBJ2-7, with 7 bases lining up with TRBD2. J gave up 2 bases and V 5 bases, and 9 bases lay outside the gene matches. This CDR3 region has 15 residues. Germline V CDR1 and CDR2: SEHNR, FQNEAQ (reference sequence). CDR3 loop: CASSTYRDYPYEQYF. The CDR3 region has the DNA TGTGCCAGCAGCACCTACCGGGACTACCCCTACGAGCAGTACTTC.

This clonotype was seen once. The germline gene is not matched at one end of the junction; a read error may be the cause. The genes are TRBV11-2 and TRBJ2-1; no clear D. CDR1 and CDR2 from the germline V gene are SGHAT and FQNNGV. The CDR3 consists of 15 residues. CDR3 loop: CASNLVDKELGEQFF. The CDR3 DNA reads TGTGCCAGCAACTTAGTTGATAAGGAGCTGGGTGAGCAGTTCTTC.

This clonotype was found many times. This chain's CDR3 is CASSRTSSTDTQYF. The CDR3 DNA reads TGTGCCAGCTCACGGACTAGTTCGACAGATACGCAGTATTTT. The V call is TRBV18, the J call TRBJ2-3; 7 bases line up with TRBD2. The CDR3 totals 14 residues. V was clipped by 4 bases and J by 3 bases; unmatched bases: 4. Per the germline V gene, CDR1 is KGHSH and CDR2 is LQKENI. The full variable domain, rest sourced from reference TRBV18 and TRBJ2-3, is NAGVMQNPRHLVRRRGQEARLRCSPMKGHSHVYWYRQLPEEGLKFMVYLQKENIIDESGMPKERFSAEFPKEGPSILRIQQVVRGDSAAYFCASSRTSSTDTQYFGPGTRLTVL.

This clonotype was counted ten times or more. This rearrangement joins TRBV7-2 to TRBJ1-2; D is possibly TRBD1 (5 bases). CDR3 length: 13 residues. V was clipped by 0 bases and J by 4 bases, with 6 bases between them. Germline-derived CDR1 and CDR2 are SGHTA and FQGNSA. The CDR3 sequence is CASSLAGTYGYTF. The CDR3, as DNA: TGTGCCAGCAGCTTAGCGGGGACCTATGGCTACACCTTC.

V gene TRBV12-3 or TRBV12-4 combines with J gene TRBJ1-4; D is possibly TRBD1 (5 bases). CDR3 length equals 13 residues. Trimming removed 10 bases from V and 8 bases from J, with 17 bases in between. The CDR3 DNA reads as TGTGCCATTCGCGGTGAGGGGAGGGAAAAACTGTTTTTT. This codes for CAIRGEGREKLFF.